The 5 T cell receptor beta chains reported below all come from one sample, sequenced in a study of T cells after yellow fever vaccination. TCRdb re-derived calls from the 5' RACE reads in MiXCR, one entry per CDR3 protein. In the table there are 400,000 or so distinct CDR3 sequences, 18% of which are singletons. Source: PBMCs, taken before the yellow fever booster vaccination. Receptors were obtained from a man between 18 and 35 years old who received the YFV17D yellow fever vaccine.

The rearrangement uses TRBV27 and TRBJ1-2; 9 nucleotides align to TRBD1. There are 14 residues in the CDR3. Germline trimming cut 4 bases from V and 4 bases from J; bases unmatched to any gene: 4. Germline-derived CDR1 and CDR2 are MNHEY and SMNVEV (reference sequence). CDR3 protein: CASSWTGASYGYTF. The DNA for the CDR3 is TGTGCCAGCAGTTGGACAGGGGCGAGCTATGGCTACACCTTC.

The chain combines TRBV4-3 with TRBJ2-2; the D gene is possibly TRBD1 (5 bases). CDR3 size: 15 residues. V gave up 4 bases and J gave up 5 bases, with 14 bases separating them. Germline CDR1 and CDR2: LGHNA and YSLEER. The CDR3, as DNA: TGCGCCAGCAGCCCCAGGGTTCTAGAGACCGGGGAGCTGTTTTTT. Translated, it gives CASSPRVLETGELFF.

This clonotype has more than one count but fewer than ten. V gene TRBV7-2 combines with J gene TRBJ2-3; 10 positions agree with TRBD1. Germline assignment: CDR1 SGHTA and CDR2 FQGNSA. This CDR3 region has 15 residues. The V segment lost 5 bases and the J segment 6 bases; nucleotides outside the gene matches: 8. CDR3 residues: CASSLTRTGGDTQYF. The CDR3 DNA follows: TGTGCCAGCAGCCTCACCCGGACAGGGGGGGATACGCAGTATTTT.

V and J are TRBV11-2 and TRBJ2-1; possible D gene TRBD1, 6 bases. Deletions cut 0 bases from V and 10 bases from J, with 13 bases between. The CDR3 runs to 14 residues. Germline values: CDR1 SGHAT, CDR2 FQNNGV. This CDR3 reads CASSLEGTSREQFF. As DNA, the CDR3 is TGTGCCAGCAGCTTAGAAGGGACATCGAGGGAGCAGTTCTTC. Full variable domain (remainder filled in from reference TRBV11-2 and TRBJ2-1): EAGVAQSPRYKIIEKRQSVAFWCNPISGHATLYWYQQILGQGPKLLIQFQNNGVVDDSQLPKDRFSAERLKGVDSTLKIQPAKLEDSAVYLCASSLEGTSREQFFGPGTRLTVL.

This chain joins TRBV5-1 and TRBJ2-7; D not certain. This CDR3 contains 14 residues. V lost 3 bases and J lost 2, with 12 bases in between. The germline V gene has CDR1 SGHRS and CDR2 YFSETQ. For the CDR3, the DNA is TGCGCCAGCAGCTCGGGCCCGGTGGCCTACGAGCAGTACGTC. It codes for CASSSGPVAYEQYV.